A single sample is the source of the 12 T cell receptor beta chains below, sequenced in a study of blood T cell repertoires in COVID-19. This table comes from immunoSEQ multiplex PCR, and its TCRdb copy is limited to in-frame clones, with some not included. The profile shows 170,000 or so clones, about four fifths of them singletons. The material sequenced was peripheral blood. These receptors originate from a woman in her 70s with COVID-19, enrolled during active disease.

This chain uses TRBV4-3 with TRBJ2-3; 12 bases fit TRBD2. The germline V gene has CDR1 LGHNA and CDR2 YSLEER. The CDR3 totals 19 residues. Trimming took 0 bases from V and 0 from J; bases not matched to a gene: 7. The CDR3 reads CASSQDGASGRASTDTQYF. CDR3 nucleotide sequence: TGCGCCAGCAGCCAAGATGGGGCTAGCGGGAGGGCTAGCACAGATACGCAGTATTTT.

V gene TRBV4-3 combines with J gene TRBJ1-2, with a tentative D call TRBD1 (6 bases). V was pared by 0 bases and J by 0 bases, with 8 bases between. This CDR3 region has 15 residues. CDR1 is LGHNA and CDR2 is YSLEER in the germline V gene. CDR3 nucleotide sequence: TGCGCCAGCAGCCAAGAGACAGGTTCTAACTATGGCTACACCTTC. The encoded protein is CASSQETGSNYGYTF.

Only one count was recorded for this clone. The V gene is TRBV2, the J gene TRBJ1-5, with D unclear. Germline CDR1 SNHLY, CDR2 FYNNEI. This CDR3 has 14 amino acids. The ends were cut back, 1 base at V and 7 bases at J, with 11 bases in the middle. CDR3 in DNA: TGTGCCAGCAGTGAAGGTGGAGGGAACCAGCCCCAGCATTTT. Translated, it gives CASSEGGGNQPQHF.

The CDR3: CASSWGVNTEAFF. CDR3 in DNA: TGTGCCAGCAGCTGGGGGGTTAACACTGAAGCTTTCTTT. V is TRBV11-2 and J is TRBJ1-1; D is possibly TRBD1 (5 bases). The CDR3 runs 13 residues. V gave up 4 bases and J gave up 2 bases, with 8 bases separating them. Germline CDR1 SGHAT, CDR2 FQNNGV.

The V call is TRBV19, the J call TRBJ1-2; 7 positions agree with TRBD1. With V trimmed by 5 bases and J by 2 bases, 8 bases remained unmatched. The CDR3 contains 15 residues. Per germline, CDR1 LNHDA and CDR2 SQIVND (reference sequence). CDR3 protein: CASSFPGTANYGYTF. The CDR3 DNA follows: TGTGCCAGTAGTTTCCCCGGGACAGCGAACTATGGCTACACCTTC. The variable domain in full, completed from reference TRBV19 and TRBJ1-2, reads DGGITQSPKYLFRKEGQNVTLSCEQNLNHDAMYWYRQDPGQGLRLIYYSQIVNDFQKGDIAEGYSVSREKKESFPLTVTSAQKNPTAFYLCASSFPGTANYGYTFGSGTRLTVV.

The chain recombines TRBV27 with TRBJ2-7; 9 nucleotides match TRBD2. V gave up 3 bases and J gave up 1 base; unmatched junction bases: 19. Looked up from germline, CDR1 is MNHEY and CDR2 is SMNVEV (reference sequence). There are 20 residues in the CDR3. The CDR3 reads CASSFRSGRATSGPSYEQYF. The CDR3 coding sequence is TGTGCCAGCAGTTTTCGGTCGGGACGGGCTACTAGCGGGCCTTCCTACGAGCAGTACTTC.

The chain recombines TRBV6-5 with TRBJ2-1; 7 positions agree with TRBD2. The V gene end was trimmed by 6 bases and the J gene end by 2 bases; junction bases not matched to a gene: 7. Germline lookup yields CDR1 MNHEY and CDR2 SVGAGI. This CDR3 has 15 residues. In DNA form, the CDR3 reads TGTGCCAGCAGGTCCGGGGGGAAGGCCTACAATGAGCAGTTCTTC. Translating it yields CASRSGGKAYNEQFF.

The rearrangement joins TRBV5-1 to TRBJ2-7, with D possibly matching TRBD1 (6 bases). The CDR3 has 14 residues. V lost 0 bases, J lost 5 bases, and 12 bases lay in between. The V gene's germline CDR1 is SGHRS and CDR2 YFSETQ. CDR3 bases: TGCGCCAGCAGCTTGGCCAGGGGTAGCGACGAGCAGTACTTC. It yields the protein CASSLARGSDEQYF.

The rearrangement uses TRBV7-2 and TRBJ2-1; D might be TRBD1 (7 bases). Germline lookup yields CDR1 SGHTA and CDR2 FQGNSA. CDR3 length: 17 amino acids. Trimming took 2 bases from V and 2 from J, leaving 16 bases between them. CDR3 in amino acids: CASSLFMQGGAYNEQFF. DNA for the CDR3: TGTGCCAGCAGCTTATTCATGCAGGGGGGAGCCTACAATGAGCAGTTCTTC.

This sequence joins TRBV28 and TRBJ1-2; no clear D. CDR3 size: 12 residues. Germline V gene lookup returns CDR1 MDHEN and CDR2 SYDVKM. V lost 10 bases and J lost 4, with 13 bases in between. CDR3 nucleotide sequence: TGTGCCACCAAGTTGGAGTTCTATGGCTACACCTTC. Protein: CATKLEFYGYTF.

The CDR3 DNA is TGTGCCAGTTCGAGCGCCAGCTCCTACAATGAGCAGTTCTTC. Amino acids: CASSSASSYNEQFF. This chain joins TRBV19 and TRBJ2-1; no firm D call. There are 14 residues in the CDR3. Trimming pared 8 bases from V and 0 bases from J, leaving 11 bases between. Germline V gene data show CDR1 as LNHDA and CDR2 as SQIVND (reference sequence).

The V call is TRBV6-5, the J call TRBJ2-7; tentatively, D is TRBD1 (5 bases). The germline V and J ends were trimmed by 6 bases and 3 bases, with 12 bases remaining between them. Looked up from germline, CDR1 is MNHEY and CDR2 is SVGAGI. CDR3 length: 13 residues. The CDR3 protein is CASSRVPFYEQYF. CDR3 nucleotide sequence: TGTGCCAGCAGCAGGGTCCCGTTCTACGAGCAGTACTTC.